What follows describes a single T cell receptor beta chain. This sample was included in a study of human thymus T cells. Resections from corrective heart surgery provided thymus tissue. TCRdb's table, derived via immunoSEQ multiplex PCR, lists solely in-frame clones and lacks some. The sample carries fewer than 85,000 clones, 95% recorded once. Sequencing was done on a sample of thymus tissue. This clonotype was sampled from a girl younger than two with a congenital heart defect but otherwise immunologically healthy.

The CDR3 coding sequence is TGTGCCACCAGCAGAGGGGAGGGTCTGTCCTACGAGCAGTACTTC. Protein sequence: CATSRGEGLSYEQYF. The chain couples TRBV15 to TRBJ2-7; 7 bases align to TRBD2. Germline V gives CDR1 LNHNV, CDR2 YYDKDF (reference sequence). This CDR3 region has 15 residues. V shed 1 base and J 1 base; nucleotides not matched to a gene: 4. Combining the CDR3 with reference TRBV15 and TRBJ2-7 gives the whole variable domain DAMVIQNPRYQVTQFGKPVTLSCSQTLNHNVMYWYQQKSSQAPKLLFHYYDKDFNNEADTPDNFQSRRPNTSFCFLDIRSPGLGDTAMYLCATSRGEGLSYEQYFGPGTRLTVT.